This T cell receptor (beta chain) was observed in a study of glioma-infiltrating T cells after dendritic cell vaccination. Study-level information: Between the early 2000s and the early 2010s, patients got autologous tumor lysate-pulsed dendritic cell vaccines.

Time point specified: after dendritic cell vaccination, including at tumor progression/relapse. The CDR3 runs 12 residues. The V and J ends lost 8 bases and 0 bases respectively, with 4 bases between them. Germline CDR1 LNHNV, CDR2 YYDKDF (reference sequence). Repertoires were generated with immunoSEQ multiplex PCR, while TCRdb's copy carries only in-frame clones and drops some. Of 100,000 or so clones in the sample, about 90% are singletons; the top ten hold 2.5% to 3.5%. The sample in question was blood, obtained after dendritic cell vaccination. The source of this sequence is a human donor with glioblastoma. V and J are TRBV15 and TRBJ2-2; D is ambiguous. Here the CDR3 reads CATQTNTGELFF. CDR3 bases: TGTGCCACCCAGACGAACACCGGGGAGCTGTTTTTT. Combining the CDR3 with reference TRBV15 and TRBJ2-2 gives the whole variable domain DAMVIQNPRYQVTQFGKPVTLSCSQTLNHNVMYWYQQKSSQAPKLLFHYYDKDFNNEADTPDNFQSRRPNTSFCFLDIRSPGLGDTAMYLCATQTNTGELFFGEGSRLTVL.